These 5 T cell receptor beta chains originate from one sample sequenced in a study of blood T cell repertoires in COVID-19. This table comes from immunoSEQ multiplex PCR, and its TCRdb copy is limited to in-frame clones, with some not included. The sample records about 430,000 clones, nearly 90% being singletons. The sequenced sample was PBMCs or T cells enriched from blood (not recorded which). The receptor source for this set is a woman younger than 30 who had been exposed to COVID-19.

This rearrangement joins TRBV28 to TRBJ1-4; 7 nucleotides line up with TRBD1. J lost 4 bases, V lost 6 bases, and 8 bases had no gene match. CDR1 MDHEN and CDR2 SYDVKM come from the germline V gene. The CDR3 has 15 amino acids. Written as DNA, the CDR3 is TGTGCCAGCAGCCGGTGGGGGACAGATAATGAAAAACTGTTTTTT. Translation gives CASSRWGTDNEKLFF.

The chain has TRBV20-1 and TRBJ2-1; 9 nucleotides line up with TRBD1. Germline CDR1 is DFQATT and CDR2 is SNEGSKA (reference sequence). V shed 5 bases, J shed 12 bases, and the junction held 5 bases outside the gene matches. This CDR3 region has 11 residues. CDR3 in amino acids: CSAGGTGLQFF. The CDR3 DNA reads as TGCAGTGCTGGCGGGACAGGGTTGCAGTTCTTC.

V and J are TRBV28 and TRBJ2-7; the D gene is possibly TRBD2 (5 bases). The V gene's germline CDR1 is MDHEN and CDR2 SYDVKM. The V end lost 7 bases, the J end lost 7 bases, and 17 bases lay between the germline ends. This CDR3 spans 13 amino acids. Here the CDR3 reads CASNHGGRGEQYF. The DNA of the CDR3 is TGTGCCAGCAACCACGGCGGCCGGGGAGAGCAGTACTTC.

This rearrangement joins TRBV5-4 to TRBJ2-1, with 9 bases identical to TRBD1. V was clipped by 1 base and J by 9 bases; unmatched bases: 11. Germline V gene sequence: CDR1 SGHNT, CDR2 YYREEE (reference sequence). The CDR3 sequence is 16 residues long. CDR3 protein: CASSLISGQGGGEQFF. DNA of the CDR3: TGTGCCAGCAGCTTGATTTCGGGACAGGGAGGGGGTGAGCAGTTCTTC.

A single count supports this clone. This chain connects TRBV6-5 to TRBJ2-5, with 9 bases lining up with TRBD2. The germline CDR1 and CDR2 sequences are MNHEY and SVGAGI. With V trimmed by 7 bases and J by 4 bases, 4 bases remained unmatched. The CDR3 sequence is 13 residues long. The CDR3, as DNA: TGTGCCAGCACTGGGACTAGCCGAGAGACCCAGTACTTC. Its translation: CASTGTSRETQYF.